A single sample gave rise to the 12 T cell receptor beta chains below, sequenced in a study of shared clonotypes between healthy human individuals. TCRdb's table, derived via immunoSEQ multiplex PCR, lists solely in-frame clones and lacks some. The data contain about a million clones, around 74% of them singletons. Sequenced: memory CD4+ T cells sorted from blood. Stated subset: CD45RA-negative fraction. These TCRs come from a man between 18 and 35 years old in good health.

The chain has TRBV28 and TRBJ1-5; TRBD1 aligns across 7 bases. The CDR3 contains 12 residues. The J segment lost 11 bases and the V segment lost 5 bases, leaving 6 bases of the junction unmatched. Looked up from germline, CDR1 is MDHEN and CDR2 is SYDVKM. The CDR3, as DNA: TGTGCCAGCAGTACACAGGGGAATTCCCAGCATTTT. Translated: CASSTQGNSQHF.

The V and J genes are TRBV6-1 and TRBJ2-3, with D uncertain. In germline, CDR1 is MNHNS, CDR2 SASEGT. The CDR3 contains 14 residues. The V gene lost 5 bases and the J gene lost 4 bases, with 13 bases spanning the gap. CDR3 residues: CASSPTRVPDTQYF. The CDR3 DNA follows: TGTGCCAGCAGTCCTACGAGAGTCCCAGATACGCAGTATTTT.

This clone is a singleton in its sample. The chain links TRBV9 to TRBJ2-1, with TRBD2 matching over 14 bases. The J segment lost 7 bases and the V segment lost 3 bases, leaving 12 bases of the junction unmatched. The CDR3 is made up of 18 amino acids. CDR1 is SGDLS, CDR2 YYNGEE, per germline. CDR3 sequence (DNA): TGTGCCAGCAGCGCTGGACTAGCGGGAGGAAGGGGGAGGAATGAGCAGTTCTTC. Its protein product is CASSAGLAGGRGRNEQFF.

This chain joins TRBV12-5 and TRBJ1-5, with 7 bases lining up with TRBD1. The CDR3 has 16 residues. Per the germline V gene, CDR1 is LGHNT and CDR2 is FRNRAP. After removal of 0 bases from V and 4 bases from J, the junction contained 6 bases not matched to a gene. The CDR3 region is CASGLVGTVLNQPQHF. CDR3 DNA sequence: TGTGCTAGTGGTTTGGTAGGGACAGTCCTTAATCAGCCCCAGCATTTT.

This clone came up a few times. V gene TRBV5-8 combines with J gene TRBJ2-1; tentatively, D is TRBD1 (6 bases). There are 15 residues in the CDR3. The germline gives CDR1 SGHTS, CDR2 YDEGEE. Trimming pared 7 bases from V and 4 bases from J, leaving 18 bases between. CDR3 in amino acids: CASETSGQGYNEQFF. CDR3 nucleotide sequence: TGTGCCAGCGAGACCTCGGGACAAGGATACAATGAGCAGTTCTTC.

The table lists this clone with a count of one. The rearrangement joins TRBV11-2 to TRBJ2-2; possibly TRBD1 for D (6 bases). This CDR3 region has 16 residues. V was clipped by 3 bases and J by 1 base, with 12 bases between them. Looked up from germline, CDR1 is SGHAT and CDR2 is FQNNGV. The CDR3 nucleotides read TGTGCCAGCAGCTTGATCACAGGGATGAACACCGGGGAGCTGTTTTTT. Translating it yields CASSLITGMNTGELFF.

This chain joins TRBV25-1 and TRBJ2-2, with 8 bases matching TRBD2. The trim removed 2 bases at V and 10 bases at J, leaving 9 bases unmatched. Germline CDR1 is MGHDK and CDR2 is SYGVNS. CDR3 length equals 15 residues. The CDR3 protein is CASSERVRGVSELFF. As DNA, the CDR3 is TGTGCCAGCAGTGAAAGGGTGCGGGGGGTTTCGGAGCTGTTTTTT.

The chain employs TRBV18 and TRBJ1-4; maybe TRBD1 (5 bases). V lost 4 bases to trimming and J lost 8 bases, with 8 bases between them. The CDR3 contains 12 residues. Germline V gene lookup returns CDR1 KGHSH and CDR2 LQKENI. CDR3: CASSRPGEKLFF. The CDR3, as DNA: TGTGCCAGCTCACGGCCAGGGGAAAAACTGTTTTTT.

This rearrangement joins TRBV7-3 to TRBJ2-3; 8 positions match TRBD1. This CDR3 is 15 amino acids long. Germline values: CDR1 SGHTA, CDR2 FQGTGA. V dropped 5 bases and J dropped 2; count of bases not matched to a gene: 6. CDR3 sequence: CASSRGQGDTDTQYF. DNA for the CDR3: TGTGCCAGCAGCCGAGGACAGGGTGACACAGATACGCAGTATTTT.

This CDR3 is CAWSRGGNSNQPQHF. Here the CDR3 DNA reads TGTGCCTGGAGTAGGGGTGGGAATAGCAATCAGCCCCAGCATTTT. The V and J genes are TRBV30 and TRBJ1-5; possibly TRBD1 for D (5 bases). V lost 2 bases, J lost 0 bases, and 11 bases lay in between. The CDR3 sequence is 15 residues long. Germline V CDR1 and CDR2: GTSNPN, SVGIG (reference sequence).

This clone occurred a few times. The chain links TRBV15 to TRBJ1-4; D is uncertain. Germline values: CDR1 LNHNV, CDR2 YYDKDF (reference sequence). The CDR3 consists of 14 residues. V was trimmed by 1 base and J by 8 bases, leaving 11 bases between them. The CDR3 region is CATSRGQAYEKLFF. CDR3 nucleotides: TGTGCCACCAGCAGAGGTCAGGCCTACGAAAAACTGTTTTTT.

The chain carries TRBV29-1 and TRBJ1-1; D not certain. V was cut by 5 bases and J by 1 base, with 11 bases left in between. The CDR3 totals 13 residues. Germline loops: CDR1 SQVTM, CDR2 ANQGSEA. The CDR3, as DNA: TGCAGCGTTCGGACGCCCCGGAACACTGAAGCTTTCTTT. This gives the protein CSVRTPRNTEAFF. The whole variable domain, remainder taken from reference TRBV29-1 and TRBJ1-1, is SAVISQKPSRDICQRGTSLTIQCQVDSQVTMMFWYRQQPGQSLTLIATANQGSEATYESGFVIDKFPISRPNLTFSTLTVSNMSPEDSSIYLCSVRTPRNTEAFFGQGTRLTVV.